This T cell receptor beta chain was observed in a study of blood T cell repertoires in COVID-19. Study at large: From the United States, Italy and Spain came samples of acute and convalescent COVID-19. The analysed material was cDNA or gDNA that came from T cells, B-cell-depleted T cells, or PBMCs.

Only a few counts were recorded for this clone. V gave up 4 bases and J gave up 1 base; unmatched junction bases: 11. The CDR3 runs to 17 residues. Germline loops: CDR1 SGDLS, CDR2 YYNGEE. Authors' methods: Reference gene primer amplification gave nucleated cell count estimates. Profiling relied on immunoSEQ multiplex PCR, and the TCRdb table lists in-frame clones only, not all of them. V, J and clone size derive from that table, while D and trimming were established from the DNA sequence. The profile shows 140,000 to 150,000 clones, 80% of them singletons. The receptor comes from a man aged 55 to 69 with active or convalescent COVID-19. Sequencing was performed on peripheral blood. The rearrangement joins TRBV9 to TRBJ2-7, with 10 bases lining up with TRBD2. CDR3 sequence reads: CASSPRLEGLASYEQYF. In nucleotides, the CDR3 is TGTGCCAGCAGCCCCCGCTTGGAGGGACTAGCGTCCTACGAGCAGTACTTC. Using reference TRBV9 and TRBJ2-7 for the parts outside the CDR3, the full variable domain is DSGVTQTPKHLITATGQRVTLRCSPRSGDLSVYWYQQSLDQGLQFLIQYYNGEERAKGNILERFSAQQFPDLHSELNLSSLELGDSALYFCASSPRLEGLASYEQYFGPGTRLTVT.